This TCR beta chain was sequenced in a study of response to subunit inactivated influenza vaccine. With respect to this clonotype: Antigen specificity is unknown.

TCRdb passed the RT-PCR reads through MiXCR, listing each CDR3 protein once. The sample comprises about 240,000 distinct CDR3 sequences, 12% of which are singletons, and approximately 8.4% rests with the top ten. Regarding the study as a whole: Few new T cells, the authors suggested, are recruited by each seasonal influenza vaccination.

CDR3 length: 15 residues. V was pared by 3 bases and J by 1 base, with 10 bases between. The starting material was non-naive T cells sorted from PBMCs, obtained 14 to 15 days before vaccination. The TCR comes from a man aged 50 to 60 who received an inactivated influenza vaccine. This sequence joins TRBV12-3 or TRBV12-4 and TRBJ1-5; D uncertain. The DNA of the CDR3 is TGTGCCAGCAGTTTTGGGCCGGTCAGCAATCAGCCCCAGCATTTT. Protein: CASSFGPVSNQPQHF.